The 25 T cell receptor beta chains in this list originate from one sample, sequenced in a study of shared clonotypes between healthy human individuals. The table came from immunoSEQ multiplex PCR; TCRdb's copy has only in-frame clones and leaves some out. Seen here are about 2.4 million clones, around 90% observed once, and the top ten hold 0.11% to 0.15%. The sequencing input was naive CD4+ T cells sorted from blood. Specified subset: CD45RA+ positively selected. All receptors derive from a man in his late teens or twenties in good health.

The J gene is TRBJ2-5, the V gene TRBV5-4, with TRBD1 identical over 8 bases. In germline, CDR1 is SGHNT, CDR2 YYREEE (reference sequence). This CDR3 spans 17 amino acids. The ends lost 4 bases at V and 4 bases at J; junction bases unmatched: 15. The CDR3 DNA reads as TGTGCCAGCAGCCCCGGGGGCGACAGGGGCAAGGGAGAGACCCAGTACTTC. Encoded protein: CASSPGGDRGKGETQYF.

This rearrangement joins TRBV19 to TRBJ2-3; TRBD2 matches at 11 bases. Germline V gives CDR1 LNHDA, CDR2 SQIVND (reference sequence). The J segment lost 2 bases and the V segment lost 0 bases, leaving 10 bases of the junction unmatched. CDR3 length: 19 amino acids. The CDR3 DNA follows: TGTGCCAGTAGTATAGATAACGCCGGGACTAGCGGCCCCACAGATACGCAGTATTTT. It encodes CASSIDNAGTSGPTDTQYF.

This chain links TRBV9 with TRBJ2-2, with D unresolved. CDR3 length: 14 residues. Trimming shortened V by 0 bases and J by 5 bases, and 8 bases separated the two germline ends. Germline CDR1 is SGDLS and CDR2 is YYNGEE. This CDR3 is CASSVGQATGELFF. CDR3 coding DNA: TGTGCCAGCAGCGTAGGCCAGGCAACCGGGGAGCTGTTTTTT.

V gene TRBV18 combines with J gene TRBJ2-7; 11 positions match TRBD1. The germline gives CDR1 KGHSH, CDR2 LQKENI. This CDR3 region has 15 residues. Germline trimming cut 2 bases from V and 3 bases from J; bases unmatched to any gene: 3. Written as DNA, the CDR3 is TGTGCCAGCTCACCAGGACAGGGGGCATACTACGAGCAGTACTTC. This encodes CASSPGQGAYYEQYF.

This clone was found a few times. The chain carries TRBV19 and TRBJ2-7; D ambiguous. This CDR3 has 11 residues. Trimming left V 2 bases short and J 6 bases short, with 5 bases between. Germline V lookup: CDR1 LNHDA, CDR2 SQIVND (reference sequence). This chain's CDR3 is CASSILGEQYF. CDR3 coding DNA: TGTGCCAGTAGTATATTGGGCGAGCAGTACTTC. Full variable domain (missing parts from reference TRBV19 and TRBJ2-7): DGGITQSPKYLFRKEGQNVTLSCEQNLNHDAMYWYRQDPGQGLRLIYYSQIVNDFQKGDIAEGYSVSREKKESFPLTVTSAQKNPTAFYLCASSILGEQYFGPGTRLTVT.

The CDR3 sequence: CASSEASRGLSYNSPLHF. The CDR3 DNA is TGTGCCAGCAGTGAAGCTTCAAGGGGGCTGTCCTATAATTCACCCCTCCACTTT. This chain joins TRBV6-1 and TRBJ1-6; 7 nucleotides match TRBD1. The CDR3 length is 18 residues. The germline V gene has CDR1 MNHNS and CDR2 SASEGT. Trimming at V came to 0 bases and at J to 1 base, leaving 6 bases not matched to a gene.

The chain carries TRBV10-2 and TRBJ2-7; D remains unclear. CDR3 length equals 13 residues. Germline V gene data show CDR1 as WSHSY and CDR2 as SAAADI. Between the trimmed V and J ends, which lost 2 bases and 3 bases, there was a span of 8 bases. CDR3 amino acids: CASSEGVVYEQYF. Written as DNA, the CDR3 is TGCGCCAGCAGTGAGGGAGTGGTCTACGAGCAGTACTTC.

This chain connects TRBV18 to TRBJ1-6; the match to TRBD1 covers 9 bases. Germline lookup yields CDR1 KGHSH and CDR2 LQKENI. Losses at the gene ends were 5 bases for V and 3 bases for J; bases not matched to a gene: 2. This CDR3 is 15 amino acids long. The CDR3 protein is CASSAGQGYNSPLHF. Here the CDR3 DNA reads TGTGCCAGCTCAGCGGGACAGGGCTATAATTCACCCCTCCACTTT.

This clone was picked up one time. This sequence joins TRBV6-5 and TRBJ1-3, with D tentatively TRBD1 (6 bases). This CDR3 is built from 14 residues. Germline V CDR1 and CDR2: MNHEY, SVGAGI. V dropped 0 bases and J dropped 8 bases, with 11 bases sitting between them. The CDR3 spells CASSYSDRSDTIYF. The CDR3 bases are TGTGCCAGCAGTTACTCGGACAGATCGGACACCATATATTTT.

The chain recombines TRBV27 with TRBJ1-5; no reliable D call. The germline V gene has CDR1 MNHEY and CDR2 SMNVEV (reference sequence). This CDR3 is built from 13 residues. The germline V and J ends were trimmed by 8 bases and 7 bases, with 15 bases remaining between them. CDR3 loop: CASAAAWGQPQHF. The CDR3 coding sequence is TGTGCCAGCGCCGCTGCGTGGGGACAGCCCCAGCATTTT.

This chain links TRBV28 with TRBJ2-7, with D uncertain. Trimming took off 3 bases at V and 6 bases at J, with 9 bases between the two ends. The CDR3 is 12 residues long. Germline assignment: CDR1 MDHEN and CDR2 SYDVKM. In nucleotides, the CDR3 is TGTGCCAGCAGTTTCCTGACGACCGAGCAGTACTTC. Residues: CASSFLTTEQYF. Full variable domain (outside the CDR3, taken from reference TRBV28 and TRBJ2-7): DVKVTQSSRYLVKRTGEKVFLECVQDMDHENMFWYRQDPGLGLRLIYFSYDVKMKEKGDIPEGYSVSREKKERFSLILESASTNQTSMYLCASSFLTTEQYFGPGTRLTVT.

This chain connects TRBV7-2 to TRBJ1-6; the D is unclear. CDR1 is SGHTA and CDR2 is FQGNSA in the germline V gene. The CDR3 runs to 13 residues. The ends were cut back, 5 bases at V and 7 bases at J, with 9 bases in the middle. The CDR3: CASSPLPNSPLHF. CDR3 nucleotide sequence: TGTGCCAGCAGCCCCCTTCCCAATTCACCCCTCCACTTT.

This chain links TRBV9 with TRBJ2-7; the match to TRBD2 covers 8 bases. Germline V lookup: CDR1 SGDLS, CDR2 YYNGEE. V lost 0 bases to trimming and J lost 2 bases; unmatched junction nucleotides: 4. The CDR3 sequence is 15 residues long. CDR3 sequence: CASSVGGLETYEQYF. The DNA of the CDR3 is TGTGCCAGCAGCGTAGGGGGACTAGAGACCTACGAGCAGTACTTC.

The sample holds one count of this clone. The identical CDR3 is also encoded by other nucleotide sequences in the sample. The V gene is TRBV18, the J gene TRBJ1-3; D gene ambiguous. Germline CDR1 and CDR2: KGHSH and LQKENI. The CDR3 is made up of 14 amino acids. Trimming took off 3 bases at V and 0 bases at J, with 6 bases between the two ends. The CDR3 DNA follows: TGTGCCAGCTCACCCGGCAACTCTGGAAACACCATATATTTT. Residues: CASSPGNSGNTIYF.

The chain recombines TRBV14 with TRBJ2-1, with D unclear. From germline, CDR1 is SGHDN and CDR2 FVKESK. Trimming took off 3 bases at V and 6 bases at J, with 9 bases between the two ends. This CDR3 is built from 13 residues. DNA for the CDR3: TGTGCCAGCAGCCAGACCTCTTTCAATGAGCAGTTCTTC. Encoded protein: CASSQTSFNEQFF.

CDR3 DNA: TGTGCCAGCAGTTACGAGGGGGCGCGGAGTACTGAAGCTTTCTTT. It is translated as CASSYEGARSTEAFF. The V and J genes are TRBV6-6 and TRBJ1-1; TRBD1 agrees at 7 bases. Germline-derived CDR1 and CDR2 are MNHNY and SVGAGI (reference sequence). CDR3 length: 15 residues. Unmatched junction bases numbered 8, after V lost 2 bases and J lost 5 bases.

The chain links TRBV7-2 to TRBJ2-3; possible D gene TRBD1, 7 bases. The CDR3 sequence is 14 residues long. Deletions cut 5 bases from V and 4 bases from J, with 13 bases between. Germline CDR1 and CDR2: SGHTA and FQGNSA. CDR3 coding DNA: TGTGCCAGCAGCCCAGGGGGGCCGGCAGATACGCAGTATTTT. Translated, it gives CASSPGGPADTQYF.

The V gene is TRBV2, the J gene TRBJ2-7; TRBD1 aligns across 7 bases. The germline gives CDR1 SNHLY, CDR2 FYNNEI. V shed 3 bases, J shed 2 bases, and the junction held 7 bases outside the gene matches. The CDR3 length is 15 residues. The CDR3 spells CASSDQGGSPYEQYF. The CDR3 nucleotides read TGTGCCAGCAGTGATCAAGGGGGCTCTCCCTACGAGCAGTACTTC.

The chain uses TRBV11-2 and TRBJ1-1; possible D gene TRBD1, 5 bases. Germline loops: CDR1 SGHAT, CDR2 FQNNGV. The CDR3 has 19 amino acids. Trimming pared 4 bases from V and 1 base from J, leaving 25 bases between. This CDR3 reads CASSSRWGGFQRGNTEAFF. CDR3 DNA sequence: TGTGCCAGCAGCTCACGGTGGGGCGGGTTTCAGCGAGGGAACACTGAAGCTTTCTTT.

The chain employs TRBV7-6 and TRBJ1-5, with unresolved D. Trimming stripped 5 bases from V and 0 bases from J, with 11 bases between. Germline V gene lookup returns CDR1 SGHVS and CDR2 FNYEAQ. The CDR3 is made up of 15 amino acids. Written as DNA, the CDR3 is TGTGCCAGCAGCGCGATGTTGGGTAGCAATCAGCCCCAGCATTTT. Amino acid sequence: CASSAMLGSNQPQHF.

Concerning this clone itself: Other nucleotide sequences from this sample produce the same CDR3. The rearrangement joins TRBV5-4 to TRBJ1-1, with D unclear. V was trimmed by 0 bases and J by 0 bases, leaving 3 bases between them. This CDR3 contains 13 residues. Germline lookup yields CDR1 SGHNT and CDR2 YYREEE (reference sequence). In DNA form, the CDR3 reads TGTGCCAGCAGCTTGGATATGAACACTGAAGCTTTCTTT. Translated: CASSLDMNTEAFF.

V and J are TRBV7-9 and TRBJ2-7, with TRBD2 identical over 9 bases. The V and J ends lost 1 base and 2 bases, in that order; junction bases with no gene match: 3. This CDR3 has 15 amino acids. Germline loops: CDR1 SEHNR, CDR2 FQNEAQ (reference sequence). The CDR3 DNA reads TGTGCCAGCAGCTTAGGGCCTAGCGGGACCTACGAGCAGTACTTC. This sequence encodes CASSLGPSGTYEQYF. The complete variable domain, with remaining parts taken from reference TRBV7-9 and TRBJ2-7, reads DTGVSQNPRHKITKRGQNVTFRCDPISEHNRLYWYRQTLGQGPEFLTYFQNEAQLEKSRLLSDRFSAERPKGSFSTLEIQRTEQGDSAMYLCASSLGPSGTYEQYFGPGTRLTVT.

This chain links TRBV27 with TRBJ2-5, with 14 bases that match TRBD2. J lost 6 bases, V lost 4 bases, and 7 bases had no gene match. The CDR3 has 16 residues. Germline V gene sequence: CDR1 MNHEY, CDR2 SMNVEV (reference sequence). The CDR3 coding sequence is TGTGCCAGCAGTTCGACTAGCGGGGGGGCGGGAAAGACCCAGTACTTC. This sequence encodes CASSSTSGGAGKTQYF.

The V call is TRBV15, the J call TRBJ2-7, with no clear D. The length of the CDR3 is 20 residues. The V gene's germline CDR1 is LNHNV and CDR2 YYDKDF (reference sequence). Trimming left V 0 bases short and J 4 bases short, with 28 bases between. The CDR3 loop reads CATSRDLPGSTFPTLYEQYF. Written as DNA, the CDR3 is TGTGCCACCAGCAGAGATCTCCCGGGCTCTACGTTCCCGACCCTATACGAGCAGTACTTC. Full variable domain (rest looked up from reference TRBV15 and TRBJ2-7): DAMVIQNPRYQVTQFGKPVTLSCSQTLNHNVMYWYQQKSSQAPKLLFHYYDKDFNNEADTPDNFQSRRPNTSFCFLDIRSPGLGDTAMYLCATSRDLPGSTFPTLYEQYFGPGTRLTVT.

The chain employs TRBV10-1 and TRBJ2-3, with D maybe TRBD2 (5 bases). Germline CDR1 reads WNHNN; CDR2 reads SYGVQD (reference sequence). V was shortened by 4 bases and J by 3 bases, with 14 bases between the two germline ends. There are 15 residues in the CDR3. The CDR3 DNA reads TGCGCCAGCAGTGCGGGCCCAGCGGCGACAGATACGCAGTATTTT. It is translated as CASSAGPAATDTQYF.